The entry below describes one T cell receptor (beta chain). Its antigen is still unknown. An immunoSEQ assay, version v3.0, was performed at survey level. Sequencing used immunoSEQ multiplex PCR; TCRdb keeps in-frame clones, though not all of them. The table shows about 36,000 clones, with about 80% occurring only once. The sample is drawn from a study of long-term antiretroviral therapy in people with HIV. At least two post-ART and at least one pre-ART PBMC sample were available for each donor. The V gene end was trimmed by 5 bases and the J gene end by 6 bases; junction bases not matched to a gene: 9. The CDR3 runs to 15 residues. Germline assignment: CDR1 SGHTA and CDR2 FQGNSA. Study-level results: ART preceded a rise in diversity that nonetheless stayed lower than in transplant donor controls. Repertoires from HIV showed CDR3 length ranges narrower than those of controls.

The source material was unsorted PBMCs, sampled 3.4 years after starting antiretroviral therapy. This rearrangement joins TRBV7-2 to TRBJ1-5, with 8 bases matching TRBD1. This TCR was sampled from a man aged 25 to 45 with HIV. CDR3 in amino acids: CASSPGAGGGQPQHF. The CDR3 region has the DNA TGTGCCAGCAGCCCTGGGGCAGGGGGCGGTCAGCCCCAGCATTTT. Looking up the rest from reference TRBV7-2 and TRBJ1-5 gives the full variable domain: GAGVSQSPSNKVTEKGKDVELRCDPISGHTALYWYRQSLGQGLEFLIYFQGNSAPDKSGLPSDRFSAERTGGSVSTLTIQRTQQEDSAVYLCASSPGAGGGQPQHFGDGTRLSIL.